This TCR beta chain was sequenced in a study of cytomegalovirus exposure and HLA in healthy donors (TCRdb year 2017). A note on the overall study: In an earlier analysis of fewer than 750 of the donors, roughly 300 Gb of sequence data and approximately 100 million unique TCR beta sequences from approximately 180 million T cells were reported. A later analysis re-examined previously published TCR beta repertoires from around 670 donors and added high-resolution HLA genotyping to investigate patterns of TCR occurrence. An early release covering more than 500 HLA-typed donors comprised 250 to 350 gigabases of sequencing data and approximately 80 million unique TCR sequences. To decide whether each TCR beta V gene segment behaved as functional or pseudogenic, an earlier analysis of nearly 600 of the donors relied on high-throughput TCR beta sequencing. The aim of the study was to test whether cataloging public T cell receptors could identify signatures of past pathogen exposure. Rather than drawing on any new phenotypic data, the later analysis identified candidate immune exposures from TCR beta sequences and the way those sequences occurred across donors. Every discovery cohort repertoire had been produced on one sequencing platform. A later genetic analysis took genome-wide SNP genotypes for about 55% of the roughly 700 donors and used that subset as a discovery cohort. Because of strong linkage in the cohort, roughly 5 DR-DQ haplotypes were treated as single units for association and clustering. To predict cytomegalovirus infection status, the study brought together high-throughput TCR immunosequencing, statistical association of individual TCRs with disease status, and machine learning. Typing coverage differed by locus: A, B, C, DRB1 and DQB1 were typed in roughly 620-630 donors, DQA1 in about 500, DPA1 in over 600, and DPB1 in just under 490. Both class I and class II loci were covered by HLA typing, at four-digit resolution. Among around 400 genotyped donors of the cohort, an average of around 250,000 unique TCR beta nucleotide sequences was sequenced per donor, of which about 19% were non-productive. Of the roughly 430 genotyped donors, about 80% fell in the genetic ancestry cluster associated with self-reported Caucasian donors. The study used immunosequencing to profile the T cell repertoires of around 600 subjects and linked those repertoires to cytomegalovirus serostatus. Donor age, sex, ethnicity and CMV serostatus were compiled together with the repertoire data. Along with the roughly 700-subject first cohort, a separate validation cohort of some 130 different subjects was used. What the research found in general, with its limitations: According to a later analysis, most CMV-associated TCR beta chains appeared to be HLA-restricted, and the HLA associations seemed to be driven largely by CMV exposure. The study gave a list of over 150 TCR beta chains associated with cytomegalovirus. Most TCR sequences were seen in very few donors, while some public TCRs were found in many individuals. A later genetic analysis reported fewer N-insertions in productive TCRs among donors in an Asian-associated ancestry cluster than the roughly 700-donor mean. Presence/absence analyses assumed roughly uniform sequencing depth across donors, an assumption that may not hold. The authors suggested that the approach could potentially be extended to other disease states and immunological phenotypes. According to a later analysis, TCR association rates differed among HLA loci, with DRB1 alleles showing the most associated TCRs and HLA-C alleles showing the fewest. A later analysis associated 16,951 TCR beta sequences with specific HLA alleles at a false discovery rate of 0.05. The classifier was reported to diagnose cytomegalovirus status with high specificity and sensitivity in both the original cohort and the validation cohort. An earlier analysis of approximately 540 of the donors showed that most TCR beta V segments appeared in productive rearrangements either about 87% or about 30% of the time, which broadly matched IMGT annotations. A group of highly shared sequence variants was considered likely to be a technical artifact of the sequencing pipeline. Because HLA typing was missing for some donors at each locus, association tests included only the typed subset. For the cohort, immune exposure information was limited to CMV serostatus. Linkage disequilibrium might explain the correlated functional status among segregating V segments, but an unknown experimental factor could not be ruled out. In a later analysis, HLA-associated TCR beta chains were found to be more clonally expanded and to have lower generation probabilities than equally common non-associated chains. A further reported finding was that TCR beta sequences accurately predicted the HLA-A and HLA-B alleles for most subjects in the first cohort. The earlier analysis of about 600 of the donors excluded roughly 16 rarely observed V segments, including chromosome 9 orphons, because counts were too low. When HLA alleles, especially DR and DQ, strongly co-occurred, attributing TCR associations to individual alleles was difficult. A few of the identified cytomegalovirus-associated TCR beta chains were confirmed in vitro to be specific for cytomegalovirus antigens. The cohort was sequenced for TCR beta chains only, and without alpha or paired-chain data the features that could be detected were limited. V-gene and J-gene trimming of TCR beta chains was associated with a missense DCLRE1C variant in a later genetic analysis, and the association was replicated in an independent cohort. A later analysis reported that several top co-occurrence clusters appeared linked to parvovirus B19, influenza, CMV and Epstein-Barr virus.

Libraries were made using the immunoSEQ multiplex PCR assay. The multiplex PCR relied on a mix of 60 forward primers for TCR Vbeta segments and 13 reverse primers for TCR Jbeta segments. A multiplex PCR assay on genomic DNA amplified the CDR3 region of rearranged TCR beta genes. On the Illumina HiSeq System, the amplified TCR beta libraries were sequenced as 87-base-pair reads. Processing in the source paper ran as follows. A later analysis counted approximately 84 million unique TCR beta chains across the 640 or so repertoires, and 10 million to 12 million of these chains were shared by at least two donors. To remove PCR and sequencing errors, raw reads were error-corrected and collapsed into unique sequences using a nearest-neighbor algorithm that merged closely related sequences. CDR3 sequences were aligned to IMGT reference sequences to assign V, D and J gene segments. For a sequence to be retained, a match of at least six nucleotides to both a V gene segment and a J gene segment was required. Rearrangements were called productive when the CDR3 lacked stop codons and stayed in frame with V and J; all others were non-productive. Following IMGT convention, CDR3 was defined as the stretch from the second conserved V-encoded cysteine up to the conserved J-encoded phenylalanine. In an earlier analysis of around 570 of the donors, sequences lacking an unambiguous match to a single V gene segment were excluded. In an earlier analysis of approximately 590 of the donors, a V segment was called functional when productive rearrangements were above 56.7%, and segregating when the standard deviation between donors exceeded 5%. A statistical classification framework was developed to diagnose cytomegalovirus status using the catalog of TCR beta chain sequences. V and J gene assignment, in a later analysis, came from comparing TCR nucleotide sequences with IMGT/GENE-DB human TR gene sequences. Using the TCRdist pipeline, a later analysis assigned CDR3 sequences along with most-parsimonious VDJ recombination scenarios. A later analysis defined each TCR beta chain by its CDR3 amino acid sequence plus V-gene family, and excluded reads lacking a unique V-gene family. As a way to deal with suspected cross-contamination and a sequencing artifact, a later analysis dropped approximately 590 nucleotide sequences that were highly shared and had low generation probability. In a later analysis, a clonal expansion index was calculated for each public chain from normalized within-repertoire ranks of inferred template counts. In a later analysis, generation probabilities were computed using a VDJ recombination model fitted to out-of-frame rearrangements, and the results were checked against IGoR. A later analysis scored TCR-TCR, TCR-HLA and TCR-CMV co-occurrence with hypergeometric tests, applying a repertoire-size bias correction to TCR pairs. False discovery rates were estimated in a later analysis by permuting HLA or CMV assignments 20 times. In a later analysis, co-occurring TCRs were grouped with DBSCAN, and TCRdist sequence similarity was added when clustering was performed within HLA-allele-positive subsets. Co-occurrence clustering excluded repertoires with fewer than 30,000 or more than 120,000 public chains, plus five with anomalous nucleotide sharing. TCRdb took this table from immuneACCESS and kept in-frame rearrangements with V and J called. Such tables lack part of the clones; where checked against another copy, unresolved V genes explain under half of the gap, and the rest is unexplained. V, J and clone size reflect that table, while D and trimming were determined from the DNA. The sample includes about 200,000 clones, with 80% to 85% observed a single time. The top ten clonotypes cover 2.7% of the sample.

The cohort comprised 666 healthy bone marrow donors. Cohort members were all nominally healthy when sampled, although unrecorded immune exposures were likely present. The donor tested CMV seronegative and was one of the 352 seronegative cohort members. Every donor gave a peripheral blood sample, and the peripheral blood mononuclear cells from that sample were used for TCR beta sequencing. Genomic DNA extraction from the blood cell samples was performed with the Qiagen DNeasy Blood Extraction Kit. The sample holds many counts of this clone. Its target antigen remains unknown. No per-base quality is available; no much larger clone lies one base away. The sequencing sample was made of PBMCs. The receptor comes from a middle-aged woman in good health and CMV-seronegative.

The sequenced DNA: TGTGCCAGCAGTGAATTTCTAGCGGGAGGGCTCACAGATACGCAGTATTTT. It translates as CASSEFLAGGLTDTQYF. The V gene is TRBV2 and the J gene is TRBJ2-3, with 12 central nucleotides matching TRBD2. Per the germline V gene, SNHLY is the CDR1 and FYNNEI is the CDR2. Including the terminal cysteine and phenylalanine, the CDR3 comprises 17 residues. Only the CDR3 part of the read is kept: 51 bases, read in frame from the first base. The germline V end is reduced by 2 bases and the J end by 2 bases; junction bases left unmatched: 5.